These 32 T cell receptor beta chains were all obtained from the same sample, sequenced in a study of blood T cell repertoires in COVID-19 (dated by TCRdb to about 2020). Receptor amplification or capture employed the immunoSEQ multiplex PCR assay. TCRdb provides this immuneACCESS table in a form limited to in-frame rearrangements. Some clones are lacking; in checked studies, under half of them reflect an unresolved V gene, and why the rest are absent is not known. For this sample there are about 74,000 clones; about 88% appear just once. Together, the top ten hold about 2.7% of the sample. Sequencing was performed on peripheral blood. Receptors originate from a man in his sixties or seventies with active or convalescent COVID-19.

J is TRBJ1-5 and V is TRBV29-1, with TRBD1 matching 8 bases. The length of the CDR3 is 12 residues. Per the germline V gene, CDR1 is SQVTM and CDR2 is ANQGSEA. After removal of 6 bases from V and 10 bases from J, the junction contained 8 bases not matched to a gene. The DNA of the CDR3 is TGCAGCGTCGGCTCTGACAGGGGTCCCCAGCATTTT. The encoded protein is CSVGSDRGPQHF.

The chain is built from TRBV6-5 and TRBJ2-7; 8 bases match TRBD1. The CDR3 is made up of 15 amino acids. CDR1 is MNHEY, CDR2 SVGAGI, per germline. Unmatched junction bases numbered 8, after V lost 4 bases and J lost 3 bases. The CDR3 region has the DNA TGTGCCAGCAGTTCCCAGGCAGGGGGCAACTACGAGCAGTACTTC. Protein: CASSSQAGGNYEQYF.

The chain recombines TRBV3-1 (or the pseudogene TRBV3-2) with TRBJ2-1, with TRBD2 identical over 11 bases. J gave up 7 bases and V 0 bases, and 5 bases lay outside the gene matches. CDR1 is LGHDT and CDR2 is YNNKEL in the germline V gene (reference sequence). The CDR3 loop spans 16 amino acids. The CDR3 is CASSQDSGGAKNEQFF. In DNA form, the CDR3 reads TGTGCCAGCAGCCAAGATAGCGGGGGGGCCAAAAATGAGCAGTTCTTC.

The V and J genes are TRBV5-4 and TRBJ2-6, with TRBD1 as a possible D gene (5 bases). The germline gives CDR1 SGHNT, CDR2 YYREEE (reference sequence). The V end was cut by 2 bases, the J end by 0 bases, with 12 bases between. The CDR3 runs 17 residues. The CDR3 here is CASSFRTPASGANVLTF. CDR3 sequence (DNA): TGTGCCAGCAGCTTCCGGACACCTGCCTCTGGGGCCAACGTCCTGACTTTC.

This CDR3 is CSVGLAGGNEQYF. The CDR3 DNA is TGCAGCGTTGGACTAGCGGGAGGGAACGAGCAGTACTTC. V gene TRBV29-1 combines with J gene TRBJ2-7; 14 bases are a match to TRBD2. After removal of 4 bases from V and 5 bases from J, the junction contained 1 base not matched to a gene. Germline assignment: CDR1 SQVTM and CDR2 ANQGSEA. This CDR3 region has 13 residues.

The rearrangement uses TRBV18 and TRBJ1-4, with a tentative D call TRBD1 (6 bases). The V and J ends lost 3 bases and 7 bases respectively, with 9 bases between them. The CDR3 sequence is 13 residues long. Germline loops: CDR1 KGHSH, CDR2 LQKENI. The CDR3 reads CASSPLGGEKLFF. CDR3 DNA: TGTGCCAGCTCACCGTTAGGGGGTGAAAAACTGTTTTTT. Using reference TRBV18 and TRBJ1-4 for the parts outside the CDR3, the full variable domain is NAGVMQNPRHLVRRRGQEARLRCSPMKGHSHVYWYRQLPEEGLKFMVYLQKENIIDESGMPKERFSAEFPKEGPSILRIQQVVRGDSAAYFCASSPLGGEKLFFGSGTQLSVL.

The rearrangement links TRBV5-5 to TRBJ2-5, with TRBD1 identical over 7 bases. Germline assignment: CDR1 SGHKS and CDR2 YYEKEE (reference sequence). This CDR3 spans 13 amino acids. V was clipped by 2 bases and J by 3 bases; unmatched bases: 1. The CDR3 DNA sequence: TGTGCCAGCAGCTTTGGGACAGAAGAGACCCAGTACTTC. Translated: CASSFGTEETQYF.

V gene TRBV5-4 combines with J gene TRBJ1-6; D remains ambiguous. The CDR3 is 14 residues long. Trimming took off 0 bases at V and 5 bases at J, with 6 bases between the two ends. CDR1 is SGHNT, CDR2 YYREEE, per germline (reference sequence). Here the CDR3 DNA reads TGTGCCAGCAGCTTGGATATTAATAATTCACCCCTCCACTTT. Translating it yields CASSLDINNSPLHF.

The chain joins TRBV20-1 to TRBJ2-7, with 11 bases fitting TRBD2. Unmatched junction bases numbered 17, after V lost 5 bases and J lost 5 bases. CDR3 length: 17 amino acids. Germline CDR1 reads DFQATT; CDR2 reads SNEGSKA (reference sequence). The DNA of the CDR3 is TGCAGTGCTGGTGACAGGGGTAGCGGGAGGGCCGGTAACGAGCAGTACTTC. It yields the protein CSAGDRGSGRAGNEQYF.

This clone has just a few counts. The V gene is TRBV3-1 (or the pseudogene TRBV3-2), the J gene TRBJ1-2; a weak D match, TRBD1 (5 bases). V shed 7 bases and J shed 5 bases, with 14 bases lying between them. The CDR3 is 13 residues long. Germline-derived CDR1 and CDR2 are LGHDT and YNNKEL (reference sequence). CDR3 amino acids: CASTESRGYGYTF. For the CDR3, the DNA is TGTGCCAGCACTGAGTCTCGGGGGTATGGCTACACCTTC.

The V gene is TRBV5-4, the J gene TRBJ1-1, with a weak D call TRBD1 (6 bases). Trimming left V 2 bases short and J 1 base short, with 9 bases between. The CDR3 contains 14 residues. Germline CDR1 and CDR2: SGHNT and YYREEE (reference sequence). Written as DNA, the CDR3 is TGTGCCAGCAGCTTAAACAGGGAGAACACTGAAGCTTTCTTT. Encoded protein: CASSLNRENTEAFF.

The chain is built from TRBV5-1 and TRBJ1-2; 9 nucleotides match TRBD1. CDR1 and CDR2 from the germline V gene are SGHRS and YFSETQ. With 4 bases clipped from V and 8 bases from J, the junction kept 9 bases outside the gene matches. The CDR3 consists of 14 residues. The CDR3 here is CASSLQTGGEGYTF. The CDR3 DNA follows: TGCGCCAGCAGCCTCCAGACAGGGGGGGAAGGCTACACCTTC.

The chain carries TRBV5-1 and TRBJ2-1; TRBD2 matches at 8 bases. This CDR3 has 16 amino acids. Germline V gene lookup returns CDR1 SGHRS and CDR2 YFSETQ. Losses at the gene ends were 3 bases for V and 0 bases for J; bases not matched to a gene: 5. The CDR3 bases are TGCGCCAGCAGCTGGGGGGGACTAGGCTCCTACAATGAGCAGTTCTTC. Translation gives CASSWGGLGSYNEQFF.

This clone is a singleton in its sample. The rearrangement joins TRBV5-1 to TRBJ1-2, with D possibly being TRBD1 (5 bases). This CDR3 is built from 19 residues. CDR1 and CDR2 from the germline V gene are SGHRS and YFSETQ. With 1 base removed from V and 0 bases from J, the gap between germline ends came to 22 bases. The CDR3 protein is CASSLSLNRQLQANYGYTF. As DNA, the CDR3 is TGCGCCAGCAGCTTGTCCCTTAATAGACAGCTCCAAGCTAACTATGGCTACACCTTC.

The rearrangement joins TRBV11-3 to TRBJ2-3; TRBD2 is a possible D gene (7 bases). V lost 4 bases to trimming and J lost 4 bases, with 21 bases between them. The CDR3 is 17 residues long. Germline V CDR1 and CDR2: SGHNT, YENEEA. CDR3 nucleotide sequence: TGTGCCAGCAGCTCTATGGCTGGGAGGGGGGGCGCAGATACGCAGTATTTT. Its protein is CASSSMAGRGGADTQYF.

This chain uses TRBV3-1 (or the pseudogene TRBV3-2) with TRBJ1-1; 7 nucleotides line up with TRBD1. J was trimmed by 1 base and V by 3 bases; bases with no gene match: 5. The CDR3 is 15 amino acids. Per the germline V gene, CDR1 is LGHDT and CDR2 is YNNKEL (reference sequence). The CDR3 loop reads CASSHLRQGNTEAFF. CDR3 bases: TGTGCCAGCAGCCACCTCAGACAGGGGAACACTGAAGCTTTCTTT.

The chain combines TRBV5-1 with TRBJ2-2; possible D gene TRBD2, 5 bases. This CDR3 region has 14 residues. Germline V gene lookup returns CDR1 SGHRS and CDR2 YFSETQ. V lost 4 bases to trimming and J lost 4 bases, with 11 bases between them. The CDR3 region has the DNA TGCGCCAGCAGCCCCGGGGTTTCCACCGGGGAGCTGTTTTTT. This sequence encodes CASSPGVSTGELFF.

V and J are TRBV11-2 and TRBJ2-2, with 7 bases that match TRBD1. Per the germline V gene, CDR1 is SGHAT and CDR2 is FQNNGV. Trimming took 8 bases from V and 5 from J; bases not matched to a gene: 11. The CDR3 consists of 15 residues. CDR3 DNA: TGTGCCAGCCAAACAGGGGTAGTCGCAACCGGGGAGCTGTTTTTT. It translates to CASQTGVVATGELFF.

The V and J genes are TRBV6-5 and TRBJ2-5; possibly TRBD2 for D (5 bases). This CDR3 is built from 13 residues. V lost 10 bases, J lost 5 bases, and 17 bases lay in between. Germline V CDR1 and CDR2: MNHEY, SVGAGI. This CDR3 reads CATAGSSWETQYF. Here the CDR3 DNA reads TGTGCCACCGCGGGTAGCTCTTGGGAGACCCAGTACTTC.

The chain links TRBV19 to TRBJ2-1, with D maybe TRBD1 (6 bases). Trimming removed 0 bases at V and 2 bases at J, with 23 bases between. Germline CDR1 and CDR2: LNHDA and SQIVND (reference sequence). CDR3 length equals 20 residues. CDR3 coding DNA: TGTGCCAGTAGTATAGAAAATCCCCCGTCAGCAGGGGCGGCCTACAATGAGCAGTTCTTC. It is translated as CASSIENPPSAGAAYNEQFF. Variable domain in full (rest from reference TRBV19 and TRBJ2-1): DGGITQSPKYLFRKEGQNVTLSCEQNLNHDAMYWYRQDPGQGLRLIYYSQIVNDFQKGDIAEGYSVSREKKESFPLTVTSAQKNPTAFYLCASSIENPPSAGAAYNEQFFGPGTRLTVL.

CDR3 nucleotides: TGTGCCAGCAGTCCCCCAAAATTCGAGTTGACAGGGCCGTCCACTGAAGCTTTCTTT. Protein: CASSPPKFELTGPSTEAFF. The chain couples TRBV6-6 to TRBJ1-1, with 7 bases matching TRBD1. The V segment lost 5 bases and the J segment 4 bases; nucleotides outside the gene matches: 22. Germline CDR1 is MNHNY and CDR2 is SVGAGI (reference sequence). This CDR3 comprises 19 residues.

V gene TRBV4-1 combines with J gene TRBJ1-4, with unresolved D. V lost 1 base and J lost 0, with 9 bases in between. The CDR3 extends over 16 amino acids. The germline CDR1 and CDR2 sequences are MGHRA and YSYEKL. The CDR3, as DNA: TGCGCCAGCAGCCAAGTTGAAACAGCAACTAATGAAAAACTGTTTTTT. Amino acids: CASSQVETATNEKLFF.

V and J are TRBV7-9 and TRBJ2-7; the D gene is possibly TRBD2 (7 bases). Per germline, CDR1 SEHNR and CDR2 FQNEAQ (reference sequence). V shed 5 bases and J shed 4 bases, with 21 bases lying between them. The CDR3 runs to 16 residues. The CDR3 region is CASSPLGGGERYEQYF. CDR3 sequence (DNA): TGTGCCAGCAGCCCCCTTGGGGGGGGCGAACGGTACGAGCAGTACTTC.

The chain uses TRBV6-5 and TRBJ1-3; perhaps TRBD1 as D (5 bases). Trimming stripped 8 bases from V and 0 bases from J, with 8 bases between. This CDR3 is 13 amino acids long. Germline CDR1 is MNHEY and CDR2 is SVGAGI. Here the CDR3 reads CASGGISGNTIYF. CDR3 nucleotides: TGTGCCAGCGGGGGGATCTCTGGAAACACCATATATTTT.

This clone was recorded once. This chain connects TRBV3-1 (or the pseudogene TRBV3-2) to TRBJ2-5; TRBD1 might be the D (6 bases). This CDR3 is 16 amino acids long. Trimming took 7 bases from V and 0 from J, leaving 18 bases between them. Germline V lookup: CDR1 LGHDT, CDR2 YNNKEL (reference sequence). In DNA form, the CDR3 reads TGTGCCAGCAAAACCACGGACAGAGGATACCAAGAGACCCAGTACTTC. It translates to CASKTTDRGYQETQYF.

The chain is built from TRBV10-2 and TRBJ2-6; D might be TRBD1 (6 bases). Germline CDR1 is WSHSY and CDR2 is SAAADI. The V end was cut by 4 bases, the J end by 0 bases, with 10 bases between. This CDR3 has 16 residues. CDR3 coding DNA: TGCGCCAGCAGTGGGACAGCAAGCTCTGGGGCCAACGTCCTGACTTTC. This sequence encodes CASSGTASSGANVLTF.

CDR3 amino acids: CASSSHQGLKETQYF. CDR3 nucleotides: TGTGCCAGCAGCTCGCACCAGGGACTTAAAGAGACCCAGTACTTC. The V gene is TRBV11-3, the J gene TRBJ2-5; perhaps TRBD2 as D (6 bases). The CDR3 sequence is 15 residues long. Per germline, CDR1 SGHNT and CDR2 YENEEA. V was pared by 4 bases and J by 3 bases, with 15 bases between.

This clone was observed once. The rearrangement joins TRBV10-3 to TRBJ2-3, with D uncertain. CDR1 is ENHRY, CDR2 SYGVKD, per germline. The CDR3 totals 12 residues. Trimming removed 6 bases at V and 6 bases at J, with 10 bases between. The chain's CDR3 is CAISPARDTQYF. In DNA, the CDR3 is TGTGCCATCAGCCCGGCCAGGGATACGCAGTATTTT.

CDR3 nucleotide sequence: TGTGCCAGCAGTAGACACAGGGGGCTGGCGCCCTACGAGCAGTACTTC. As protein: CASSRHRGLAPYEQYF. The chain recombines TRBV27 with TRBJ2-7, with 9 bases matching TRBD1. The length of the CDR3 is 16 residues. With 5 bases clipped from V and 2 bases from J, the junction kept 10 bases outside the gene matches. Germline V gene sequence: CDR1 MNHEY, CDR2 SMNVEV (reference sequence).

Turning to this clone: Other DNA sequences in this specimen translate into the identical CDR3. V is TRBV7-3 and J is TRBJ2-1; 12 bases fit TRBD2. CDR1 SGHTA and CDR2 FQGTGA come from the germline V gene. This CDR3 region has 16 residues. The junction had 6 bases not matched to a gene; V was cut back by 4 bases and J by 5 bases. This chain's CDR3 is CASSSLAGGPHNEQFF. In nucleotides, the CDR3 is TGTGCCAGCAGCTCTCTAGCGGGAGGGCCTCACAATGAGCAGTTCTTC. The full variable domain, its missing parts supplied by reference TRBV7-3 and TRBJ2-1, is GAGVSQTPSNKVTEKGKYVELRCDPISGHTALYWYRQSLGQGPEFLIYFQGTGAADDSGLPNDRFFAVRPEGSVSTLKIQRTERGDSAVYLCASSSLAGGPHNEQFFGPGTRLTVL.

This chain links TRBV2 with TRBJ2-5, with TRBD2 identical over 9 bases. CDR1 and CDR2 (germline): SNHLY, FYNNEI. Unmatched junction bases numbered 14, after V lost 8 bases and J lost 7 bases. This CDR3 contains 15 residues. The CDR3 sequence is CASSRLAGPQGTQYF. In DNA form, the CDR3 reads TGTGCCAGCTCGAGGCTAGCGGGACCACAGGGGACCCAGTACTTC.

This sequence joins TRBV4-2 and TRBJ2-1; D is possibly TRBD1 (6 bases). Trimming took off 0 bases at V and 10 bases at J, with 10 bases between the two ends. CDR1 is LGHNA and CDR2 is YNFKEQ in the germline V gene. This CDR3 contains 13 residues. The CDR3 loop is CASSQDPRGEQFF. The CDR3 bases are TGTGCCAGCAGCCAAGATCCCAGGGGAGAGCAGTTCTTC.